Below, 5 T cell receptor beta chains from the same sample are listed, as sequenced in a study of blood T cell repertoires in COVID-19. Method: immunoSEQ multiplex PCR; TCRdb's copy keeps in-frame clones and lacks some. The top ten clones hold roughly 7.3% of a sample with around 300,000 clones, around 90% of them seen once. The sequencing sample was made of peripheral blood. Receptors originate from a woman aged 25 to 39 with COVID-19, enrolled during active disease.

The chain recombines TRBV11-2 with TRBJ2-1; TRBD2 matches at 10 bases. Germline trimming cut 0 bases from V and 8 bases from J; bases unmatched to any gene: 7. Germline V CDR1 and CDR2: SGHAT, FQNNGV. The CDR3 sequence is 16 residues long. The CDR3 DNA reads as TGTGCCAGCAGCTTAGATCAGTCTAGCGGGAGACATGAGCAGTTCTTC. Protein sequence: CASSLDQSSGRHEQFF.

The V gene is TRBV12-5, the J gene TRBJ2-5, with D tentatively TRBD1 (5 bases). The CDR3 sequence is 11 residues long. The V gene lost 8 bases and the J gene lost 5 bases, with 9 bases spanning the gap. In germline, CDR1 is LGHNT, CDR2 FRNRAP. The CDR3 loop reads CASMGRETQYF. CDR3 DNA sequence: TGTGCTAGTATGGGGCGGGAGACCCAGTACTTC.

The CDR3 protein is CASTQGAEQFF. The CDR3 DNA follows: TGTGCCAGCACCCAAGGGGCTGAGCAGTTCTTC. This chain uses TRBV12-3 or TRBV12-4 with TRBJ2-1; D might be TRBD1 (5 bases). Trimming cost V 7 bases and J 9 bases, with 10 bases left between them. This CDR3 has 11 residues.

The rearrangement uses TRBV24-1 and TRBJ1-2; possible D gene TRBD1, 5 bases. Trimming left V 4 bases short and J 2 bases short, with 16 bases between. CDR3 length: 16 amino acids. Germline V gene sequence: CDR1 KGHDR, CDR2 SFDVKD. The CDR3 is CATSDPGRESNYGYTF. The CDR3, as DNA: TGTGCCACCAGTGACCCCGGCAGGGAATCCAACTATGGCTACACCTTC.

V is TRBV2 and J is TRBJ1-2; tentatively, D is TRBD1 (6 bases). The CDR3 contains 15 residues. CDR1 and CDR2 from the germline V gene are SNHLY and FYNNEI. Trimming removed 6 bases at V and 4 bases at J, with 18 bases between. DNA for the CDR3: TGTGCCAGCAGCACTCAAGGGGGGGGCGGCTATGGCTACACCTTC. The encoded protein is CASSTQGGGGYGYTF. The full variable domain, in which reference TRBV2 and TRBJ1-2 provide the parts outside the CDR3, is EPEVTQTPSHQVTQMGQEVILRCVPISNHLYFYWYRQILGQKVEFLVSFYNNEISEKSEIFDDQFSVERPDGSNFTLKIRSTKLEDSAMYFCASSTQGGGGYGYTFGSGTRLTVV.